This T cell receptor beta chain appears in the sequencing data of a study of T cell responses to AZD1222 COVID-19 vaccine. Sequencing was performed with immunoSEQ multiplex PCR; in TCRdb, only in-frame clones are kept and a portion is missing. This sample has roughly 140,000 clones, with around 90% found just once. The germline CDR1 and CDR2 sequences are SGHKS and YYEKEE (reference sequence). The CDR3 covers 14 residues. Trimming took 4 bases from V and 4 from J, leaving 14 bases between them. Points from the study as a whole: AZD1222 recipients seropositive at baseline numbered only six or seven.

With regard to this clone: Its target is not known.

The chain has TRBV5-5 and TRBJ1-2; tentatively, D is TRBD1 (5 bases). This TCR derives from an adult who received the AZD1222 COVID-19 vaccine. This sample comprised peripheral blood, obtained 28 days after the second AZD1222 dose. In DNA form, the CDR3 reads TGTGCCAGCAGCACCGATGGGGCCATCTATGGCTACACCTTC. Translated, it gives CASSTDGAIYGYTF.